The 2 T cell receptor beta chains below come from one sample, sequenced in a study of T cells in localized non-small cell lung cancer. Assay used: immunoSEQ multiplex PCR; TCRdb lists only in-frame clones, some missing. The data hold fewer than 3,000 clones, with around 22% observed a single time. Sample: lung tumor tissue, taken before any cancer treatment. The receptors were sampled from a woman aged 40-69 years with stage I squamous cell lung carcinoma.

V is TRBV19 and J is TRBJ2-4; D might be TRBD1 or TRBD2, each matching 5 bases. The CDR3 has 17 amino acids. The V gene lost 0 bases and the J gene lost 0 bases, with 12 bases spanning the gap. Per the germline V gene, CDR1 is LNHDA and CDR2 is SQIVND (reference sequence). CDR3 nucleotide sequence: TGTGCCAGTAGTATAGATCTATTCGGGACAGCCAAAAACATTCAGTACTTC. Protein product: CASSIDLFGTAKNIQYF.

This clone was seen a few times. The CDR3 DNA follows: TGTGCCAGCAGCTCCCATAATGAGCAGTTCTTC. This encodes CASSSHNEQFF. The chain recombines TRBV6-7 with TRBJ2-1; D gene unclear. TRBV6-7 is assigned to the ORF class and has an uncertain function. The CDR3 loop spans 11 amino acids. Trimming cost V 6 bases and J 7 bases, with 7 bases left between them.